These 21 T cell receptor beta chains came from one sample sequenced in a study of T cell responses to AZD1222 COVID-19 vaccine. Some clones are missing from TCRdb's copy, which holds only in-frame ones; the method was immunoSEQ multiplex PCR. The data hold roughly 80,000 clones, with 85% to 95% observed a single time. Material: peripheral blood, obtained on day 0 of MenACWY control vaccination. The receptors were sampled from an adult in good health.

The V gene is TRBV28, the J gene TRBJ1-1, with D hard to call. Germline V gene lookup returns CDR1 MDHEN and CDR2 SYDVKM. The CDR3 is 13 residues long. Trimming shortened V by 7 bases and J by 1 base, and 10 bases separated the two germline ends. The CDR3 DNA is TGTGCCAGCACTCCCTGGGGGAACACTGAAGCTTTCTTT. This translates into CASTPWGNTEAFF.

With regard to this clone: The sample contains more than one DNA sequence encoding this CDR3. The genes are TRBV12-3 or TRBV12-4 and TRBJ1-4; D is perhaps TRBD1 (5 bases). Trimming removed 0 bases at V and 8 bases at J, with 7 bases between. The length of the CDR3 is 13 residues. The CDR3 here is CASSLAGTEKLFF. CDR3 nucleotides: TGTGCCAGCAGTTTAGCAGGGACCGAAAAACTGTTTTTT.

This sequence joins TRBV5-4 and TRBJ2-2; no clear D. Germline-derived CDR1 and CDR2 are SGHNT and YYREEE (reference sequence). The CDR3 contains 15 residues. V was trimmed by 2 bases and J by 1 base, leaving 9 bases between them. The CDR3: CASSLTLRNTGELFF. In DNA form, the CDR3 reads TGTGCCAGCAGCTTAACCCTTAGGAACACCGGGGAGCTGTTTTTT.

This chain joins TRBV30 and TRBJ1-2; D call uncertain. Germline V CDR1 and CDR2: GTSNPN, SVGIG (reference sequence). The CDR3 loop spans 16 amino acids. The V and J ends lost 4 bases and 0 bases respectively, with 18 bases between them. The CDR3 spells CAWTPVGFSTNYGYTF. CDR3 in DNA: TGTGCCTGGACTCCTGTGGGTTTCTCAACTAACTATGGCTACACCTTC.

The chain combines TRBV19 with TRBJ2-2; D possibly uses TRBD1 or TRBD2 (5 bases each). The CDR3 runs 18 residues. V was clipped by 2 bases and J by 3 bases, with 19 bases between them. Germline V CDR1 and CDR2: LNHDA, SQIVND (reference sequence). The CDR3 region is CASSISAQPGPYTGELFF. CDR3 nucleotides: TGTGCCAGTAGTATATCAGCCCAACCGGGACCTTACACCGGGGAGCTGTTTTTT.

V is TRBV30 and J is TRBJ1-1, with 7 nucleotides matching TRBD1. Germline CDR1 is GTSNPN and CDR2 is SVGIG (reference sequence). This CDR3 is 13 amino acids long. Unmatched junction bases numbered 9, after V lost 5 bases and J lost 6 bases. CDR3 nucleotides: TGTGCCTGGGGGCCGGGACAGCACGCTGAAGCTTTCTTT. Translating it yields CAWGPGQHAEAFF.

The chain joins TRBV27 to TRBJ2-7; D is possibly TRBD1 (6 bases). The CDR3 extends over 15 amino acids. Germline assignment: CDR1 MNHEY and CDR2 SMNVEV (reference sequence). Trimming took off 4 bases at V and 4 bases at J, with 17 bases between the two ends. Here the CDR3 reads CASSSYRVQPYEQYF. DNA for the CDR3: TGTGCCAGCAGTTCCTACAGGGTTCAACCTTACGAGCAGTACTTC.

The V gene is TRBV7-6, the J gene TRBJ2-1; 8 bases fit TRBD2. CDR3 length: 16 amino acids. Germline trimming cut 1 base from V and 9 bases from J; bases unmatched to any gene: 11. CDR1 SGHVS and CDR2 FNYEAQ come from the germline V gene. The chain's CDR3 is CASSLGVQREFSEQFF. The CDR3 region has the DNA TGTGCCAGCAGCTTAGGAGTCCAGCGGGAGTTTAGTGAGCAGTTCTTC.

This chain joins TRBV19 and TRBJ1-5, with D possibly matching TRBD1 (5 bases). CDR1 is LNHDA, CDR2 SQIVND, per germline (reference sequence). The CDR3 extends over 14 amino acids. The V and J ends lost 10 bases and 7 bases respectively, with 20 bases between them. The CDR3 DNA is TGTGCCACCACGTCAGGGAGGATGATCCAGCCCCAGCATTTT. Its protein product is CATTSGRMIQPQHF.

The rearrangement links TRBV7-2 to TRBJ1-1; D gene ambiguous. V lost 4 bases and J lost 1, with 7 bases in between. Germline CDR1 reads SGHTA; CDR2 reads FQGNSA. The CDR3 is 13 residues long. The CDR3 is CASSSQANTEAFF. CDR3 sequence (DNA): TGTGCCAGCAGCTCGCAGGCGAACACTGAAGCTTTCTTT.

This chain uses TRBV4-3 with TRBJ2-3, with 7 bases matching TRBD2. The CDR3 contains 16 residues. The J segment lost 5 bases and the V segment lost 0 bases, leaving 8 bases of the junction unmatched. Looked up from germline, CDR1 is LGHNA and CDR2 is YSLEER. The CDR3 DNA is TGCGCCAGCAGCCAAGATCTAGCGGCTGTACGAGATACGCAGTATTTT. Residues: CASSQDLAAVRDTQYF.

The chain combines TRBV27 with TRBJ1-2; perhaps TRBD1 as D (5 bases). Germline V CDR1 and CDR2: MNHEY, SMNVEV (reference sequence). CDR3 length: 13 residues. With 6 bases removed from V and 3 bases from J, the gap between germline ends came to 11 bases. The CDR3 DNA is TGTGCCAGCAGGAACGACAGCCACTATGGCTACACCTTC. Translation: CASRNDSHYGYTF.

As concerns this clone: At one boundary the junction diverges from the germline segment, which might be a read error. The DNA of the CDR3 is TGTGCTAGCAGCCTATCCCGGGGGGGCGGAAGCTCCTATAATTCACCCCTCCACTTT. As protein: CASSLSRGGGSSYNSPLHF. The genes are TRBV27 and TRBJ1-6; the D gene is possibly TRBD1 (6 bases). The germline V gene encodes CDR1 MNHEY and CDR2 SMNVEV (reference sequence). The CDR3 has 19 amino acids.

The sample holds one count of this clone. V usage is TRBV10-1 and J usage is TRBJ2-4; 16 bases are shared with TRBD2. Germline CDR1 reads WNHNN; CDR2 reads SYGVQD (reference sequence). The trim removed 6 bases at V and 7 bases at J, leaving 9 bases unmatched. The CDR3 contains 17 residues. The CDR3 bases are TGCGCCAGCAGAGCGGGACTAGCGGGAGGGCCGGTCAACATTCAGTACTTC. The encoded protein is CASRAGLAGGPVNIQYF.

V usage is TRBV15 and J usage is TRBJ1-3, with D possibly TRBD1 on 5 matching bases. Trimming cost V 5 bases and J 11 bases, with 19 bases left between them. Per the germline V gene, CDR1 is LNHNV and CDR2 is YYDKDF (reference sequence). The CDR3 runs 14 residues. As DNA, the CDR3 is TGTGCCACCAGCCGAAGACAGCGGGAACCCGCCATATATTTT. This encodes CATSRRQREPAIYF.

This clone was seen just once. The chain carries TRBV28 and TRBJ2-7, with TRBD1 matching 7 bases. This CDR3 has 19 amino acids. V dropped 3 bases and J dropped 1; count of bases not matched to a gene: 18. Germline CDR1 MDHEN, CDR2 SYDVKM. The CDR3 spells CASSFYPSTTNRGSYEQYF. CDR3 in DNA: TGTGCCAGCAGTTTTTACCCCTCCACCACGAACAGGGGTTCCTACGAGCAGTACTTC.

The genes are TRBV10-2 and TRBJ2-5; TRBD2 matches 9 bases. Germline loops: CDR1 WSHSY, CDR2 SAAADI. V was clipped by 4 bases and J by 2 bases; unmatched bases: 2. The CDR3 runs 14 residues. In DNA form, the CDR3 reads TGCGCCAGCAGTGTAACTAGCGGGCAAGAGACCCAGTACTTC. This codes for CASSVTSGQETQYF.

The V and J genes are TRBV3-1 (or the pseudogene TRBV3-2) and TRBJ1-1; D ambiguous. Per germline, CDR1 LGHDT and CDR2 YNNKEL (reference sequence). V dropped 4 bases and J dropped 6 bases, with 15 bases sitting between them. This CDR3 region has 14 residues. The CDR3 nucleotides are TGTGCCAGCAGCCCAAGGGATTTCGACCCTGAAGCTTTCTTT. Amino acid sequence: CASSPRDFDPEAFF.

The V gene is TRBV7-2, the J gene TRBJ2-3, with D possibly being TRBD2 (6 bases). Trimming cost V 0 bases and J 2 bases, with 12 bases left between them. This CDR3 has 16 residues. Per germline, CDR1 SGHTA and CDR2 FQGNSA. CDR3 DNA sequence: TGTGCCAGCAGCTTAGCCCAAGGGAGGAACACAGATACGCAGTATTTT. The encoded protein is CASSLAQGRNTDTQYF.

The rearrangement joins TRBV18 to TRBJ2-3; 9 bases are shared with TRBD1. The germline CDR1 and CDR2 sequences are KGHSH and LQKENI. This CDR3 is 16 amino acids long. Losses at the gene ends were 1 base for V and 2 bases for J; bases not matched to a gene: 4. The CDR3 DNA reads TGTGCCAGCTCACCACTGACAGGGGGGGACACAGATACGCAGTATTTT. Protein: CASSPLTGGDTDTQYF.

The table lists this clone with a few counts. The J gene is TRBJ1-5, the V gene TRBV28, with unresolved D. Trimming shortened V by 3 bases and J by 11 bases, and 8 bases separated the two germline ends. CDR1 is MDHEN and CDR2 is SYDVKM in the germline V gene. The CDR3 loop spans 11 amino acids. The CDR3 is CASSFALAQHF. CDR3 DNA: TGTGCCAGCAGTTTCGCCTTGGCCCAGCATTTT.